Presented here are 21 T cell receptor beta chains from one specimen sequenced in a study of neurological immune-mediated disorders. TCRdb reprocessed the 5' RACE reads with MiXCR, giving one entry per CDR3 protein. The sample lists tens of thousands of distinct CDR3 sequences, about 9.3% seen once, with around 1.8% in the top ten. Input material: PBMCs. These receptor sequences come from a man in his forties or fifties in good health.

In nucleotides, the CDR3 is TGTGCCACCAGTGATTGGTCCCGGGACAGAAGGGGAGAGACCCAGTACTTC. This gives the protein CATSDWSRDRRGETQYF. This chain joins TRBV24-1 and TRBJ2-5; 7 bases map to TRBD1. Germline CDR1 and CDR2: KGHDR and SFDVKD. The ends lost 2 bases at V and 4 bases at J; junction bases unmatched: 12. CDR3 length equals 17 residues.

This clonotype was observed at least ten times. The V call is TRBV5-1, the J call TRBJ2-1, with D hard to call. This CDR3 has 17 residues. Germline CDR1 is SGHRS and CDR2 is YFSETQ. V dropped 2 bases and J dropped 0 bases, with 15 bases sitting between them. The DNA of the CDR3 is TGCGCCAGCAGCTTACGGCCCCCCCCTGCCTCCTACAATGAGCAGTTCTTC. This gives the protein CASSLRPPPASYNEQFF.

At least ten counts were recorded for this clonotype. The chain uses TRBV20-1 and TRBJ2-1, with 11 bases matching TRBD1. Germline CDR1 reads DFQATT; CDR2 reads SNEGSKA (reference sequence). Germline trimming cut 5 bases from V and 0 bases from J; bases unmatched to any gene: 3. The CDR3 is 15 residues long. This chain's CDR3 is CSAGGTGGSYNEQFF. In nucleotides, the CDR3 is TGCAGTGCTGGAGGGACAGGGGGCTCCTACAATGAGCAGTTCTTC.

This clonotype was observed many times. V and J are TRBV28 and TRBJ2-7; perhaps TRBD1 as D (6 bases). The CDR3 contains 13 residues. The V end was cut by 5 bases, the J end by 5 bases, with 13 bases between. Germline V gives CDR1 MDHEN, CDR2 SYDVKM. The DNA for the CDR3 is TGTGCCAGCAGTCAGCAGGGGTTCAACGAGCAGTACTTC. This translates into CASSQQGFNEQYF.

Remarks on this clonotype: The junction differs from germline at one of its ends, possibly a read error. This chain uses TRBV7-2 with TRBJ2-1, with 13 positions matching TRBD2. The CDR3 has 15 amino acids. Germline CDR1 SGHTA, CDR2 FQGNSA. The CDR3 here is CANSLGLAGYNEQFF. CDR3 in DNA: TGTGCCAACAGCTTGGGACTAGCGGGATACAATGAGCAGTTCTTC.

This clonotype was picked up many times. The V gene is TRBV7-9, the J gene TRBJ1-1; the D gene is possibly TRBD1 (5 bases). CDR1 is SEHNR, CDR2 FQNEAQ, per germline (reference sequence). The V and J ends lost 7 bases and 0 bases respectively, with 9 bases between them. The CDR3 totals 13 residues. As DNA, the CDR3 is TGTGCCAGCAACGAACAGGTGAACACTGAAGCTTTCTTT. The encoded protein is CASNEQVNTEAFF.

There are many counts of this clonotype. V is TRBV29-1 and J is TRBJ1-1, with 7 positions matching TRBD1. Germline V gene data show CDR1 as SQVTM and CDR2 as ANQGSEA. The junction had 3 bases not matched to a gene; V was cut back by 3 bases and J by 2 bases. CDR3 size: 13 residues. The DNA of the CDR3 is TGCAGCGTTGAGGGACAGCTAAACACTGAAGCTTTCTTT. Amino acid sequence: CSVEGQLNTEAFF.

In this sample, this clonotype turned up many times. The CDR3, as DNA: TGTGCCAGCAGCCAAGTTCCGGGACAAGGTGAAAAACTGTTTTTT. Protein sequence: CASSQVPGQGEKLFF. This chain links TRBV12-3 or TRBV12-4 with TRBJ1-4, with D perhaps matching TRBD1 (6 bases). The CDR3 sequence is 15 residues long. V was trimmed by 6 bases and J by 7 bases, leaving 18 bases between them.

This clonotype was counted ten times or more. V is TRBV5-1 and J is TRBJ2-7, with TRBD2 matching over 8 bases. Trimming cost V 0 bases and J 3 bases; bases outside gene matches: 8. Germline V gene data show CDR1 as SGHRS and CDR2 as YFSETQ. The CDR3 has 16 amino acids. As DNA, the CDR3 is TGCGCCAGCAGCTTGGCGGCTAGCGGGCCCGGCTACGAGCAGTACTTC. It codes for CASSLAASGPGYEQYF.

There are many counts of this clonotype. V and J are TRBV15 and TRBJ2-5, with D unresolved. The CDR3 is made up of 13 amino acids. Germline-derived CDR1 and CDR2 are LNHNV and YYDKDF (reference sequence). Trimming left V 0 bases short and J 5 bases short, with 7 bases between. CDR3 coding DNA: TGTGCCACCAGCAGAGACGGGTTCGAGACCCAGTACTTC. It translates to CATSRDGFETQYF.

The chain couples TRBV13 to TRBJ2-7; no reliable D call. CDR3 length: 12 amino acids. CDR1 PRHDT and CDR2 FYEKMQ come from the germline V gene (reference sequence). V was pared by 3 bases and J by 6 bases, with 9 bases between. For the CDR3, the DNA is TGTGCCAGCAGCTTTGGGGTGGCCGAGCAGTACTTC. Residues: CASSFGVAEQYF. The full variable domain, in which reference TRBV13 and TRBJ2-7 provide the parts outside the CDR3, is AAGVIQSPRHLIKEKRETATLKCYPIPRHDTVYWYQQGPGQDPQFLISFYEKMQSDKGSIPDRFSAQQFSDYHSELNMSSLELGDSALYFCASSFGVAEQYFGPGTRLTVT.

This clonotype was picked up many times. The genes are TRBV3-1 and TRBJ2-7; D gene ambiguous. Germline V gene lookup returns CDR1 LGHDT and CDR2 YNNKEL (reference sequence). There are 14 residues in the CDR3. The V end lost 1 base, the J end lost 1 base, and 8 bases lay between the germline ends. The CDR3 DNA sequence: TGTGCCAGCAGCCAAGTCCTGGGGTCCTACGAGCAGTACTTC. Amino acid sequence: CASSQVLGSYEQYF.

This clonotype has ten or more counts. The chain recombines TRBV7-2 with TRBJ2-2; the D gene is possibly TRBD2 (7 bases). The V end was cut by 7 bases, the J end by 6 bases, with 15 bases between. CDR1 is SGHTA and CDR2 is FQGNSA in the germline V gene. This CDR3 is built from 14 residues. The chain's CDR3 is CASTSTGRAGELFF. The CDR3 region has the DNA TGTGCCAGCACCAGTACAGGGAGGGCCGGGGAGCTGTTTTTT.

This clonotype was detected ten times or more. The V gene is TRBV5-8, the J gene TRBJ1-6; D possibly corresponds to TRBD1 (5 bases). The V end was cut by 0 bases, the J end by 4 bases, with 11 bases between. Looked up from germline, CDR1 is SGHTS and CDR2 is YDEGEE. This CDR3 contains 16 residues. The CDR3 spells CASSLDGTVYNSPLHF. DNA for the CDR3: TGTGCCAGCAGCTTGGACGGGACCGTTTATAATTCACCCCTCCACTTT.

Concerning this clonotype itself: Possible read error: a much larger clone is one base away. V gene TRBV20-1 combines with J gene TRBJ2-3; TRBD2 matches at 11 bases. Germline V lookup: CDR1 DFQATT, CDR2 SNEGSKA (reference sequence). The CDR3 contains 15 residues. CDR3 sequence reads: CSARDTGTSGDTKYF. CDR3 bases: TGCAGTGCTAGAGATACCGGGACTAGCGGAGATACGAAGTATTTT.

This clonotype was seen a handful of times. V and J are TRBV2 and TRBJ2-2; 7 nucleotides agree with TRBD1. Trimming took 8 bases from V and 5 from J; bases not matched to a gene: 2. Germline lookup yields CDR1 SNHLY and CDR2 FYNNEI. The CDR3 contains 12 residues. CDR3 amino acids: CASGTATGELFF. The CDR3 DNA is TGTGCCAGCGGGACAGCGACCGGGGAGCTGTTTTTT. Full variable domain (outside the CDR3, taken from reference TRBV2 and TRBJ2-2): EPEVTQTPSHQVTQMGQEVILRCVPISNHLYFYWYRQILGQKVEFLVSFYNNEISEKSEIFDDQFSVERPDGSNFTLKIRSTKLEDSAMYFCASGTATGELFFGEGSRLTVL.

CDR3: CASRGGDNQPQHF. The CDR3 DNA reads TGCGCCAGCAGGGGGGGGGACAATCAGCCCCAGCATTTT. The chain has TRBV5-1 and TRBJ1-5; possibly TRBD1 for D (5 bases). Trimming cost V 5 bases and J 3 bases, with 9 bases left between them. The CDR3 consists of 13 residues. Per germline, CDR1 SGHRS and CDR2 YFSETQ.

This clonotype occurred many times. The chain links TRBV5-1 to TRBJ2-2; 9 positions match TRBD1. V was clipped by 7 bases and J by 5 bases; unmatched bases: 9. The CDR3 contains 15 residues. CDR1 and CDR2 (germline): SGHRS, YFSETQ. CDR3 sequence reads: CASALQGAETGELFF. CDR3 nucleotide sequence: TGCGCCAGCGCCCTACAGGGGGCGGAGACCGGGGAGCTGTTTTTT.

This clonotype was seen repeatedly, ten times or more. The V gene is TRBV5-1, the J gene TRBJ1-1; D is possibly TRBD1 (5 bases). This CDR3 has 14 amino acids. Looked up from germline, CDR1 is SGHRS and CDR2 is YFSETQ. The V end was cut by 1 base, the J end by 5 bases, with 12 bases between. CDR3 sequence reads: CASSLRGSQTEAFF. The CDR3 bases are TGCGCCAGCAGCTTGCGGGGCAGTCAAACTGAAGCTTTCTTT.

There are many counts of this clonotype. The V and J genes are TRBV20-1 and TRBJ2-1; D is possibly TRBD2 (6 bases). The germline CDR1 and CDR2 sequences are DFQATT and SNEGSKA (reference sequence). Between the trimmed V and J ends, which lost 3 bases and 0 bases, there was a span of 18 bases. This CDR3 spans 17 amino acids. The CDR3 here is CSASGSQPIGSYNEQFF. CDR3 in DNA: TGCAGTGCTAGCGGGAGCCAACCCATTGGCTCCTACAATGAGCAGTTCTTC.

This clonotype showed up many times. V gene TRBV30 combines with J gene TRBJ1-3; TRBD1 matches at 9 bases. V lost 2 bases to trimming and J lost 4 bases; unmatched junction nucleotides: 6. Per the germline V gene, CDR1 is GTSNPN and CDR2 is SVGIG (reference sequence). This CDR3 comprises 15 residues. CDR3 DNA: TGTGCCTGGAGTACCGGGACAGGGAGAGGAAACACCATATATTTT. This gives the protein CAWSTGTGRGNTIYF.